These 24 T cell receptor beta chains originate from one sample sequenced in a study of CD8+ T cells in alopecia areata. Reverse transcription of extracted RNA yielded cDNA, which provided the sequencing template. Method: immunoSEQ multiplex PCR; TCRdb's copy keeps in-frame clones and lacks some. The sample includes 120,000 to 150,000 clones, roughly 58% seen only once; the top ten take roughly a third. Sequenced input: CD8+ T cells sorted from blood. The receptors derive from a human donor in good health.

CDR3 in amino acids: CASSSSGAVSSYEQYF. As DNA, the CDR3 is TGTGCCAGCAGCTCCTCGGGAGCGGTAAGCTCCTACGAGCAGTACTTC. The chain combines TRBV7-9 with TRBJ2-7; D perhaps matches TRBD2 (6 bases). Germline V CDR1 and CDR2: SEHNR, FQNEAQ (reference sequence). This CDR3 region has 16 residues. The germline V and J ends were trimmed by 4 bases and 0 bases, with 16 bases remaining between them.

The V call is TRBV4-1, the J call TRBJ1-4; no definite D call. The length of the CDR3 is 15 residues. Trimming left V 4 bases short and J 0 bases short, with 9 bases between. CDR1 and CDR2 (germline): MGHRA, YSYEKL. The DNA for the CDR3 is TGCGCCAGCAGCCCCCGGGGTGCAACTAATGAAAAACTGTTTTTT. Protein sequence: CASSPRGATNEKLFF.

V and J are TRBV4-1 and TRBJ2-1; D gene uncertain. The CDR3 extends over 14 amino acids. CDR1 and CDR2 from the germline V gene are MGHRA and YSYEKL. V was shortened by 0 bases and J by 6 bases, with 9 bases between the two germline ends. CDR3 nucleotide sequence: TGCGCCAGCAGCCAAGATCAGTCAGGCAATGAGCAGTTCTTC. This translates into CASSQDQSGNEQFF.

The chain links TRBV27 to TRBJ2-7; D gene uncertain. The CDR3 is 14 amino acids. CDR1 MNHEY and CDR2 SMNVEV come from the germline V gene (reference sequence). Trimming took off 1 base at V and 0 bases at J, with 7 bases between the two ends. The CDR3 loop reads CASSLYSYSYEQYF. The CDR3 DNA reads as TGTGCCAGCAGTTTATACAGCTACTCCTACGAGCAGTACTTC.

This chain uses TRBV5-4 with TRBJ2-1; D remains unclear. The V gene lost 1 base and the J gene lost 0 bases, with 8 bases spanning the gap. The CDR3 is 15 residues long. Germline CDR1 SGHNT, CDR2 YYREEE (reference sequence). CDR3 protein: CASSLRRSSYNEQFF. CDR3 DNA sequence: TGTGCCAGCAGCTTGCGACGGAGCTCCTACAATGAGCAGTTCTTC.

This clone was seen more than once but under ten times. This chain connects TRBV9 to TRBJ2-5, with D perhaps TRBD2 (6 bases). Trimming took off 0 bases at V and 4 bases at J, with 10 bases between the two ends. Germline-derived CDR1 and CDR2 are SGDLS and YYNGEE. The CDR3 is 14 amino acids. The CDR3 region is CASSVGVGGETQYF. The CDR3 DNA reads TGTGCCAGCAGCGTAGGCGTGGGGGGAGAGACCCAGTACTTC.

V is TRBV25-1 and J is TRBJ1-5; D call uncertain. CDR1 MGHDK and CDR2 SYGVNS come from the germline V gene. V was pared by 8 bases and J by 15 bases, with 17 bases between. The CDR3 loop spans 11 amino acids. CDR3 sequence: CASGEDPSMHF. The CDR3 DNA reads TGTGCCAGCGGGGAAGACCCTTCCATGCATTTT.

This clone was recorded a few times. The rearrangement joins TRBV6-6 to TRBJ2-2; D gene unclear. Germline V gives CDR1 MNHNY, CDR2 SVGAGI (reference sequence). The ends were cut back, 6 bases at V and 0 bases at J, with 2 bases in the middle. This CDR3 is built from 12 residues. The CDR3, as DNA: TGTGCCAGCAGGACGAACACCGGGGAGCTGTTTTTT. It is translated as CASRTNTGELFF.

The V and J genes are TRBV29-1 and TRBJ1-2; 10 positions match TRBD1. V shed 5 bases, J shed 6 bases, and the junction held 9 bases outside the gene matches. CDR3 size: 14 residues. The germline gives CDR1 SQVTM, CDR2 ANQGSEA. CDR3 residues: CSVPPGQGTHGYTF. CDR3 nucleotide sequence: TGCAGCGTTCCACCGGGACAGGGGACCCATGGCTACACCTTC. Filled out from reference TRBV29-1 and TRBJ1-2, the complete variable domain reads SAVISQKPSRDICQRGTSLTIQCQVDSQVTMMFWYRQQPGQSLTLIATANQGSEATYESGFVIDKFPISRPNLTFSTLTVSNMSPEDSSIYLCSVPPGQGTHGYTFGSGTRLTVV.

V gene TRBV7-9 combines with J gene TRBJ2-1; 10 bases fit TRBD2. The CDR3 contains 16 residues. The V segment lost 5 bases and the J segment 7 bases; nucleotides outside the gene matches: 11. Germline V gives CDR1 SEHNR, CDR2 FQNEAQ (reference sequence). DNA for the CDR3: TGTGCCAGCAGCGGACAGCGGGAGGGAATCTGGAATGAGCAGTTCTTC. Translated, it gives CASSGQREGIWNEQFF.

In its sample, this clone was seen a few times. The rearrangement joins TRBV6-1 to TRBJ2-1, with D possibly being TRBD1 or TRBD2 (5 bases each). CDR1 MNHNS and CDR2 SASEGT come from the germline V gene. The V and J ends lost 3 bases and 7 bases respectively, with 16 bases between them. This CDR3 spans 15 amino acids. The CDR3 protein is CASSDLSSGPNEQFF. The DNA of the CDR3 is TGTGCCAGCAGTGACCTTTCATCGGGGCCTAATGAGCAGTTCTTC.

The chain links TRBV30 to TRBJ2-1; 8 nucleotides align to TRBD1. The V gene's germline CDR1 is GTSNPN and CDR2 SVGIG (reference sequence). V shed 1 base, J shed 8 bases, and the junction held 10 bases outside the gene matches. The CDR3 runs to 15 residues. The CDR3 sequence is CAWSAGTGIGYEQFF. The CDR3 bases are TGTGCCTGGAGTGCCGGGACAGGTATCGGTTATGAGCAGTTCTTC. Together with reference TRBV30 and TRBJ2-1, the CDR3 gives the full variable domain: SQTIHQWPATLVQPVGSPLSLECTVEGTSNPNLYWYRQAAGRGLQLLFYSVGIGQISSEVPQNLSASRPQDRQFILSSKKLLLSDSGFYLCAWSAGTGIGYEQFFGPGTRLTVL.

The chain is built from TRBV2 and TRBJ1-1, with 8 positions matching TRBD1. This CDR3 spans 15 amino acids. J gave up 5 bases and V 7 bases, and 12 bases lay outside the gene matches. Germline V lookup: CDR1 SNHLY, CDR2 FYNNEI. This CDR3 reads CASNRKDRVATEAFF. CDR3 nucleotide sequence: TGTGCCAGCAATAGAAAGGACAGGGTGGCGACTGAAGCTTTCTTT.

The chain is built from TRBV12-5 and TRBJ2-7; D remains ambiguous. The CDR3 covers 11 residues. Between the trimmed V and J ends, which lost 6 bases and 3 bases, there was a span of 6 bases. From germline, CDR1 is LGHNT and CDR2 FRNRAP. The CDR3 bases are TGTGCTAGTGGACCTAACTACGAGCAGTACTTC. It translates to CASGPNYEQYF.

This clone showed up just a few times. The chain couples TRBV2 to TRBJ1-1; D not certain. V shed 8 bases and J shed 5 bases, with 12 bases lying between them. Germline V gene lookup returns CDR1 SNHLY and CDR2 FYNNEI. This CDR3 region has 12 residues. CDR3 in amino acids: CASGELGTEAFF. The CDR3 nucleotides read TGTGCCAGCGGAGAACTAGGGACTGAAGCTTTCTTT.

The chain couples TRBV9 to TRBJ2-3; D is ambiguous. Germline-derived CDR1 and CDR2 are SGDLS and YYNGEE. V lost 4 bases to trimming and J lost 2 bases, with 8 bases between them. The CDR3 covers 13 residues. CDR3 nucleotides: TGTGCCAGCAGCTCCGGTGTCACAGATACGCAGTATTTT. It translates to CASSSGVTDTQYF.

Comments on this clone: With a far larger clone one base away, a read error is the likely cause. This sequence joins TRBV14 and TRBJ1-2; unclear D gene. The germline CDR1 and CDR2 sequences are SGHDN and FVKESK. V lost 5 bases to trimming and J lost 0 bases, with 10 bases between them. This CDR3 region has 14 residues. DNA for the CDR3: TGTGCCAGCAGCGTAGGCAACTCTAACTATGGCTACACCTTC. Residues: CASSVGNSNYGYTF.

The rearrangement joins TRBV29-1 to TRBJ2-7; 9 bases fit TRBD2. CDR1 and CDR2 (germline): SQVTM, ANQGSEA. Losses at the gene ends were 4 bases for V and 4 bases for J; bases not matched to a gene: 8. This CDR3 has 14 amino acids. The CDR3 loop is CSVVIAGAIYEQYF. CDR3 nucleotide sequence: TGCAGCGTTGTTATAGCGGGAGCCATATACGAGCAGTACTTC.

The chain couples TRBV27 to TRBJ2-7, with D possibly called TRBD1 or TRBD2 (5 bases each). Per the germline V gene, CDR1 is MNHEY and CDR2 is SMNVEV (reference sequence). V was cut by 6 bases and J by 2 bases, with 14 bases left in between. The CDR3 sequence is 14 residues long. CDR3 coding DNA: TGTGCCAGCAGGCCGGGGCCCCCTACCTACGAGCAGTACTTC. This encodes CASRPGPPTYEQYF.

V and J are TRBV7-2 and TRBJ2-7, with TRBD2 matching 10 bases. Per germline, CDR1 SGHTA and CDR2 FQGNSA. After removal of 5 bases from V and 4 bases from J, the junction contained 11 bases not matched to a gene. This CDR3 is built from 16 residues. The CDR3: CASSDVASGSVYEQYF. The CDR3 bases are TGTGCCAGCAGCGATGTGGCTAGCGGGAGTGTTTACGAGCAGTACTTC.

The chain uses TRBV2 and TRBJ2-1; TRBD2 aligns across 13 bases. In germline, CDR1 is SNHLY, CDR2 FYNNEI. This CDR3 has 15 residues. J gave up 6 bases and V 5 bases, and 4 bases lay outside the gene matches. The CDR3 DNA reads as TGTGCCAGCAGTCCCGGGACTAGCGGGATCAATGAGCAGTTCTTC. Encoded protein: CASSPGTSGINEQFF.

In nucleotides, the CDR3 is TGTGCCACCCAAGGACTAGCGGGAGGGAAAGAGACCCAGTACTTC. Encoded protein: CATQGLAGGKETQYF. The J gene is TRBJ2-5, the V gene TRBV19, with 15 bases lining up with TRBD2. Trimming cost V 10 bases and J 3 bases; bases outside gene matches: 6. CDR1 is LNHDA, CDR2 SQIVND, per germline (reference sequence). There are 15 residues in the CDR3.

The chain carries TRBV7-9 and TRBJ2-2; TRBD2 aligns across 9 bases. The length of the CDR3 is 15 residues. V dropped 5 bases and J dropped 1; count of bases not matched to a gene: 2. Germline assignment: CDR1 SEHNR and CDR2 FQNEAQ (reference sequence). As DNA, the CDR3 is TGTGCCAGCAGCCGGACTAGCGAGAACACCGGGGAGCTGTTTTTT. Translated: CASSRTSENTGELFF.

This rearrangement joins TRBV29-1 to TRBJ2-1; TRBD1 or TRBD2 may be the D gene (5 bases each). The CDR3 runs to 15 residues. The germline V and J ends were trimmed by 3 bases and 0 bases, with 12 bases remaining between them. The germline gives CDR1 SQVTM, CDR2 ANQGSEA. Written as DNA, the CDR3 is TGCAGCGTTGATGGGACCTTTAGCTCCTACAATGAGCAGTTCTTC. Its protein product is CSVDGTFSSYNEQFF.